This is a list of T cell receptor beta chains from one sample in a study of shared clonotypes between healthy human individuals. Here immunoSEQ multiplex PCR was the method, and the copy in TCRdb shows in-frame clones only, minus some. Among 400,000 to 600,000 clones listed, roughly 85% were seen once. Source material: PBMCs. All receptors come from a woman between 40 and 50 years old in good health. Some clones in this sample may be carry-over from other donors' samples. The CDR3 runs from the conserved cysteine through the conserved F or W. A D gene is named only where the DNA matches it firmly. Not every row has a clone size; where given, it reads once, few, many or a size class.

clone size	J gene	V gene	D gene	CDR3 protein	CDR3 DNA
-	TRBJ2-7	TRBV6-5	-	CASSYSSSSYEQYF	TGTGCCAGCAGTTACTCCTCCTCTTCCTACGAGCAGTACTTC
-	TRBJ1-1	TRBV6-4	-	CASKYAMNTEAFF	TGTGCCAGCAAGTACGCCATGAACACTGAAGCTTTCTTT
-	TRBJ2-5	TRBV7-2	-	CASSLSGIQETQYF	TGTGCCAGCAGCTTATCGGGGATCCAAGAGACCCAGTACTTC
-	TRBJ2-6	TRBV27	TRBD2	CASSFLPGTSGRDSGANVLTF	TGTGCCAGCAGTTTCCTGCCCGGGACTAGCGGGAGGGACTCTGGGGCCAACGTCCTGACTTTC
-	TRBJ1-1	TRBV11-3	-	CASSLSMNTEAFF	TGTGCCAGCAGCTTATCTATGAACACTGAAGCTTTCTTT
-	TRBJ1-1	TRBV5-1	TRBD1	CASSLGQGLGAFF	TGCGCCAGCAGCTTAGGACAGGGTCTCGGGGCTTTCTTT
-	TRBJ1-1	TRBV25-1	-	CASQLTDWTEAFF	TGTGCCAGCCAGTTGACAGATTGGACTGAAGCTTTCTTT
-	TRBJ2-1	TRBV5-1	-	CASSLLDFVYNEQFF	TGCGCCAGCAGCTTGCTGGACTTCGTCTACAATGAGCAGTTCTTC
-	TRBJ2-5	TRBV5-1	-	CASSLNGGGRETQYF	TGCGCCAGCAGCTTGAACGGCGGGGGCCGGGAGACCCAGTACTTC
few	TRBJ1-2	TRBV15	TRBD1	CATSRGTGANYGYTF	TGTGCCACCAGCAGAGGGACAGGGGCTAACTATGGCTACACCTTC
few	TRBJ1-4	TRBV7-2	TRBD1	CASSERQGEKLFF	TGTGCCAGCAGCGAACGACAGGGTGAAAAACTGTTTTTT
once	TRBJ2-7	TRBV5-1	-	CASSLDWPPIQQQYF	TGCGCCAGCAGCTTGGACTGGCCCCCCATCCAGCAGCAGTACTTC
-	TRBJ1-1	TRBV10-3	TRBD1	CAISGPRTGERSEAFF	TGTGCCATCAGTGGGCCCAGGACAGGGGAAAGATCTGAAGCTTTCTTT